Listed here are 8 T cell receptor beta chains from one sample, sequenced in a study of cytomegalovirus exposure and HLA in healthy donors (dated 2017 in TCRdb). Library preparation was by the immunoSEQ multiplex PCR assay. For the multiplex PCR, a mixture combining 60 forward primers for TCR Vbeta segments and 13 reverse primers for TCR Jbeta segments was used. TCRdb mirrors the immuneACCESS table, restricted to in-frame sequences. Some clones are absent from its copies; in checked studies, under half trace to an unresolved V gene, and the reason for the others is unknown. Within this sample are around 130,000 clones, with over 60% of them counted one time only. Under 9% of the sample goes to the ten largest clones. The sequenced sample consisted of PBMCs. These receptors all stem from a woman aged 40 to 55 in good health and CMV-seropositive.

The gene calls are TRBV6-1 and TRBJ1-3, with unresolved D. The CDR3 loop spans 14 amino acids. The germline CDR1 and CDR2 sequences are MNHNS and SASEGT. V shed 10 bases and J shed 0 bases, with 13 bases lying between them. The CDR3 spells CATLEGHSGNTIYF. CDR3 coding DNA: TGTGCCACCCTGGAGGGCCACTCTGGAAACACCATATATTTT.

The count of this clone is one. The chain has TRBV19 and TRBJ2-3; the match to TRBD2 covers 9 bases. The CDR3 covers 16 residues. CDR1 is LNHDA, CDR2 SQIVND, per germline (reference sequence). The V gene end was trimmed by 8 bases and the J gene end by 0 bases; junction bases not matched to a gene: 9. The chain's CDR3 is CASRSRLAESTDTQYF. CDR3 bases: TGTGCCAGTCGGTCGCGACTAGCGGAAAGCACAGATACGCAGTATTTT.

The genes are TRBV7-2 and TRBJ2-1, with 7 nucleotides matching TRBD2. Germline lookup yields CDR1 SGHTA and CDR2 FQGNSA. This CDR3 spans 14 amino acids. The V segment lost 0 bases and the J segment 9 bases; nucleotides outside the gene matches: 5. CDR3 protein: CASSLAGGPSEQFF. CDR3 DNA: TGTGCCAGCAGCTTAGCGGGAGGGCCCAGTGAGCAGTTCTTC.

CDR3: CASTDGTGKGYTF. In DNA form, the CDR3 reads TGTGCCAGTACCGATGGGACAGGGAAAGGCTACACCTTC. The rearrangement links TRBV19 to TRBJ1-2; 9 positions agree with TRBD1. This CDR3 spans 13 amino acids. J lost 8 bases, V lost 7 bases, and 8 bases had no gene match. Per germline, CDR1 LNHDA and CDR2 SQIVND (reference sequence).

V is TRBV6-5 and J is TRBJ2-3, with TRBD2 identical over 7 bases. The V and J ends lost 8 bases and 2 bases, in that order; junction bases with no gene match: 7. The CDR3 totals 14 residues. Per germline, CDR1 MNHEY and CDR2 SVGAGI. The CDR3 loop is CASGGGTLTDTQYF. CDR3 in DNA: TGTGCCAGCGGGGGGGGAACTCTCACAGATACGCAGTATTTT.

The CDR3 nucleotides are TGTGCCAGCAGTTATTCGAGGACAGGGACCTACGAGCAGTACTTC. Encoded protein: CASSYSRTGTYEQYF. The rearrangement links TRBV6-5 to TRBJ2-7, with 8 bases fitting TRBD1. This CDR3 is 15 amino acids long. J lost 2 bases, V lost 3 bases, and 6 bases had no gene match. Germline V gene data show CDR1 as MNHEY and CDR2 as SVGAGI.

A word on this clone: A junction boundary mismatches the germline segment, possibly from a read error. The gene calls are TRBV2 and TRBJ2-5; TRBD1 matches 10 bases. The J call could be wrong; TRBJ2-7 is a better fit for the DNA end. This CDR3 comprises 16 residues. Germline lookup yields CDR1 SNHLY and CDR2 FYNNEI. The CDR3 DNA follows: TGTGCCAGCAGGGAAGGGGGACAGGGGACCAACTACGAGCAGTACTTC. The encoded protein is CASREGGQGTNYEQYF.

This rearrangement joins TRBV9 to TRBJ1-6, with D unclear. The CDR3 consists of 15 residues. The germline V gene has CDR1 SGDLS and CDR2 YYNGEE. The ends were cut back, 5 bases at V and 8 bases at J, with 17 bases in the middle. CDR3 in DNA: TGTGCCAGCAGGGGAACGGGGTTCTGGGATTCACCCCTCCACTTT. Residues: CASRGTGFWDSPLHF.